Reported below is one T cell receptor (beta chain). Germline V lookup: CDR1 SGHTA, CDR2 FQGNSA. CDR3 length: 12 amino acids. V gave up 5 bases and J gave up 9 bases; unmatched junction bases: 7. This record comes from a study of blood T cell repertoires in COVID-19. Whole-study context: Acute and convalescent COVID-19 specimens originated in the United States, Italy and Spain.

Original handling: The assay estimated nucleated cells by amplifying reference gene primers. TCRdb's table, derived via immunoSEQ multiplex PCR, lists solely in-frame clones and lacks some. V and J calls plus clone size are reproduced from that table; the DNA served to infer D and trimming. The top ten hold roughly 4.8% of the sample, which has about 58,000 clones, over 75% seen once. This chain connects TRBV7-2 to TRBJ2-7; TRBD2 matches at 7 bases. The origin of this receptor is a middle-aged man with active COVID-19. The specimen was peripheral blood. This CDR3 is CASSIQRGGQYF. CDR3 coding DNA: TGTGCCAGCAGCATTCAGCGCGGGGGGCAGTACTTC.